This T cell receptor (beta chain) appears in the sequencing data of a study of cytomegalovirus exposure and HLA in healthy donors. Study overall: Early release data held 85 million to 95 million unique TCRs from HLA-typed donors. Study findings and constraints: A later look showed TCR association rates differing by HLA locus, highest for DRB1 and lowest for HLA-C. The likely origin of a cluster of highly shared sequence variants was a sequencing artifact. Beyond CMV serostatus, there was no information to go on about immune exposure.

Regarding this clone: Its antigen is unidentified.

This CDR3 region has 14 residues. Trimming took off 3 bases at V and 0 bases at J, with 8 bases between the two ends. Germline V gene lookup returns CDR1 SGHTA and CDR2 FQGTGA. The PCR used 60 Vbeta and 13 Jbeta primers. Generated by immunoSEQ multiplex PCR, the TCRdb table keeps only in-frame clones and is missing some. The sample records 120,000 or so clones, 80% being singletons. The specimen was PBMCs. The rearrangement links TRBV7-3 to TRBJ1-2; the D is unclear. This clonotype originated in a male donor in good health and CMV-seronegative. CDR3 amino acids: CASSFFSPNYGYTF. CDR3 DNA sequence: TGTGCCAGCAGCTTTTTCTCCCCTAACTATGGCTACACCTTC.